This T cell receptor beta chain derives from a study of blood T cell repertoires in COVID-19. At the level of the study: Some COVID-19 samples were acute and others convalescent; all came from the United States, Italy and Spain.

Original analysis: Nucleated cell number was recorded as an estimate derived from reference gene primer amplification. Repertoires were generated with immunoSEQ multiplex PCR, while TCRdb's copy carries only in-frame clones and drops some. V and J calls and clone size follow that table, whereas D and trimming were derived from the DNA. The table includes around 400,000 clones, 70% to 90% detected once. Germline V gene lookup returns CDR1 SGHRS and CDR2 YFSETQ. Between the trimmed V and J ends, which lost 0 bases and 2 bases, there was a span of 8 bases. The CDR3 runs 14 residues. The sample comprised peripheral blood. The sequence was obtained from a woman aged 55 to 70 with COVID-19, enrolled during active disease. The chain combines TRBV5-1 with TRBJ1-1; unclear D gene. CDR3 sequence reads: CASSLGAVNTEAFF. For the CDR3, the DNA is TGCGCCAGCAGCTTGGGGGCAGTTAACACTGAAGCTTTCTTT.